This is a list of T cell receptor beta chains from one sample in a study of T cell repertoires in cytomegalovirus infection. A single record per CDR3 protein comes from TCRdb applying MiXCR to the reads. The repertoire holds more than 350,000 distinct CDR3 sequences, approximately 33% seen once, with approximately 13% in the top ten. Sequenced sample: PBMCs. The receptors derive from a human donor in good health (CMV status not recorded). Some clones in this sample may be carry-over from other donors' samples. The CDR3 runs from the conserved cysteine through the conserved F or W. Each record gives: J gene, V gene, D gene, clone size, CDR3 DNA, CDR3 protein. A D gene is named only where the DNA matches it firmly. The listing skips clone size in some rows; elsewhere it reads once, few, many or a size class.

TRBJ2-1 | TRBV20-1 | TRBD2 | . | TGCAGTGCTAGAGATAATGTGCGGGAGACCCAGTTCTTC | CSARDNVRETQFF
TRBJ1-1 | TRBV2 | . | . | TGTGCCAGTCTAAGAACTGGGGCTTTGAACACTGAAGCTTTCTTT | CASLRTGALNTEAFF
TRBJ1-2 | TRBV4-1 | . | few | TGCGCCAGCAGCCAAGGCGGCCAGGTATGGAGCTACACCTTC | CASSQGGQVWSYTF
TRBJ2-5 | TRBV7-2 | . | many | TGTGCCAGCAGCTTAGCGGGAGCTGGGGCTGGAGAGACCCAGTACTTC | CASSLAGAGAGETQYF
TRBJ1-2 | TRBV4-1 | TRBD1 | . | TGCGCCAGCAGCCAAGATTGGGGGGCTCCAGGGGGCGAAGGCTACACCTTC | CASSQDWGAPGGEGYTF
TRBJ2-6 | TRBV6-6 | . | few | TGTGCCAGCAATCGGGGGCCTGGGGCCAACGTCCTGACTTTC | CASNRGPGANVLTF
TRBJ1-1 | TRBV27 | TRBD1 | few | TGTGCCAGCAGAACGGACAGGGCAATGAACACTGAAGCTTTCTTT | CASRTDRAMNTEAFF
TRBJ1-1 | TRBV2 | . | few | TGTGCCAGCAGTGGGGGGGGCTCTAGAGCTTTCTTT | CASSGGGSRAFF
TRBJ1-1 | TRBV6-2/TRBV6-3 | . | many | TGTGCCAGCAGTCCAATTCTTACAGGGTATCGGAAGAACACTGAAGCTTTCTTT | CASSPILTGYRKNTEAFF
TRBJ2-5 | TRBV5-1 | . | few | TGCGCCAGCAGCTTGGGGACAGTGGGTCAAGAGACCCAGTACTTC | CASSLGTVGQETQYF
TRBJ2-7 | TRBV6-1 | TRBD1 | . | TGTGCCACCCAACCGACCTTCGGGACAGGGGGTCCCTACGAGCAGTACTTC | CATQPTFGTGGPYEQYF
TRBJ2-1 | TRBV7-9 | . | . | TGTGCCAGCAGCGAGGGCTACGGGCAGTTCTTC | CASSEGYGQFF
TRBJ2-5 | TRBV7-3 | TRBD2 | few | TGTGCCAGCAGCCCCAACCCGGGGGGTGGAGAGACCCAGTACTTC | CASSPNPGGGETQYF
TRBJ1-5 | TRBV6-6 | TRBD1 | . | TGTGCCAGTAACAGGGGGATCAATCAGCCCCAGCATTTT | CASNRGINQPQHF
TRBJ2-2 | TRBV15 | . | few | TGTGCCACCAGCAGACAAATGAACACCGGGGAGCTGTTTTTT | CATSRQMNTGELFF
TRBJ1-5 | TRBV6-5 | TRBD1 | few | TGTGCCAGCAGTAAGCTACGGACAGGGTTGGACCAGCCCCAGCATTTT | CASSKLRTGLDQPQHF
TRBJ2-2 | TRBV5-8 | TRBD2 | . | TGTGCCAGCAGTCGGACTAGCGTAGGAACCGGGGAGCTGTTTTTT | CASSRTSVGTGELFF
TRBJ1-3 | TRBV20-1 | . | few | TGCAGTGCTAGGAACGGTGGGGCTAGGGGAAACACCATATATTTT | CSARNGGARGNTIYF
TRBJ2-1 | TRBV6-1 | . | . | TGTGCCAGCAAGCTCGGAGGGGCCAATGAGCAGTTCTTC | CASKLGGANEQFF
TRBJ1-2 | TRBV20-1 | . | . | TGCAGTGCTAACCCTCCGGATACTAACTATGGCTACACCTTC | CSANPPDTNYGYTF
TRBJ1-5 | TRBV7-2 | . | . | TGTGCCAGCAGCTCCGACAGTAGAAATCAGCCCCAGCATTTT | CASSSDSRNQPQHF
TRBJ1-2 | TRBV7-2 | . | many | TGTGCCAGCAGCCACCAGGGGAGCTATGGCTACACCTTC | CASSHQGSYGYTF
TRBJ2-3 | TRBV6-1 | . | many | TGTGCCAGCAGTGAACCACCGGGGGCTGGCACAGATACGCAGTATTTT | CASSEPPGAGTDTQYF
TRBJ2-3 | TRBV20-1 | TRBD1 | . | TGCAGTGCTAGGACAGGGACCACAGATACGCAGTATTTT | CSARTGTTDTQYF
TRBJ2-1 | TRBV27 | TRBD2 | few | TGTGCCAGCAGTGAACCGACTAGCGGCTCCTACAATGAGCAGTTCTTC | CASSEPTSGSYNEQFF
TRBJ2-1 | TRBV6-4 | TRBD2 | . | TGTGCCAGCAGTGACGGGACTAGCGGGGGGGCCAATGAGCAGTTCTTC | CASSDGTSGGANEQFF
TRBJ2-3 | TRBV19 | . | . | TGTGCCAGTAGTATGGAGGGGTGGACAGCCGAGTCCACAGATACGCAGTATTTT | CASSMEGWTAESTDTQYF
TRBJ2-1 | TRBV11-2 | . | . | TGTGCCAGCAGCTCCCTTCAGGGTTCCTACAATGAGCAGTTCTTC | CASSSLQGSYNEQFF
TRBJ2-3 | TRBV7-2 | . | many | TGTGCCAGCAGCTTAAGCCGTTACGCAGATACGCAGTATTTT | CASSLSRYADTQYF
TRBJ2-3 | TRBV7-6 | TRBD1 | many | TGTGCCAGCAGCTCTAGGACAGGGATGACAGATACGCAGTATTTT | CASSSRTGMTDTQYF
TRBJ2-5 | TRBV11-3 | . | few | TGTGCCAGCAGCTTAGGGTTCGAAGAGACCCAGTACTTC | CASSLGFEETQYF
TRBJ2-7 | TRBV7-8 | . | . | TGTGCCAGCAGCTCTTACGTGGGACAAGCCTACGAGCAGTACTTC | CASSSYVGQAYEQYF
TRBJ2-7 | TRBV7-3 | . | . | TGTGCCAGCAGCTTAACCCGCGGATATTACGAGCAGTACTTC | CASSLTRGYYEQYF
TRBJ2-5 | TRBV6-6 | . | . | TGTGCCAGCAGTTCTTTGCCCCCGGGACATATACAAGAGACCCAGTACTTC | CASSSLPPGHIQETQYF
TRBJ2-3 | TRBV7-9 | . | few | TGTGCCAGCAGCTTAGGTGTTACGGGTTACGGGGGATTT | CASSLGVTGYGGF
TRBJ2-1 | TRBV28 | . | few | TGTGCCAGTCAAGAGGGGGGGCGGTACAATGAGCAGTTCTTC | CASQEGGRYNEQFF
TRBJ2-2 | TRBV7-2 | . | many | TGTGCCAGCAGCCAGGACAGAGGCACCGGGGAGCTGTTTTTT | CASSQDRGTGELFF
TRBJ2-6 | TRBV6-6 | . | many | TGTGCCAGCAGTTACACAGGATCTGGGGCCAACGTCCTGACTTTC | CASSYTGSGANVLTF